This TCR beta chain was sequenced during a study of cytomegalovirus exposure and HLA in healthy donors. General study results and limits: Reports described diagnosis of cytomegalovirus status by the classifier as highly specific and sensitive.

This clone was observed once. Antigen: not known. The study ran its PCR with 60 Vbeta and 13 Jbeta primers. Sequencing used immunoSEQ multiplex PCR; TCRdb keeps in-frame clones, though not all of them. The sample has about 180,000 clones, over 70% seen once. Between the trimmed V and J ends, which lost 2 bases and 4 bases, there was a span of 15 bases. CDR1 is MNHNS and CDR2 is SASEGT in the germline V gene. The CDR3 contains 16 residues. The V and J genes are TRBV6-1 and TRBJ1-5; D possibly corresponds to TRBD1 (5 bases). Sample: PBMCs. This TCR was sampled from a woman in her forties or fifties in good health and CMV-seronegative. The DNA of the CDR3 is TGTGCCAGCAGTGAACAAATCGGACATCCAAATCAGCCCCAGCATTTT. It codes for CASSEQIGHPNQPQHF.